What follows describes a single T cell receptor (beta chain). Method: immunoSEQ multiplex PCR; TCRdb's copy keeps in-frame clones and lacks some. Of 75,000 to 100,000 clones listed, approximately 78% are singletons. This CDR3 region has 15 residues. V dropped 1 base and J dropped 11 bases, with 20 bases sitting between them. Germline loops: CDR1 SGHAT, CDR2 FQNNGV. This sample stems from a study of control samples from healthy donors and cancer patients. The specimen sequenced was blood. The chain combines TRBV11-2 with TRBJ1-1; the D is unclear. This TCR was recovered from a man aged 55-75 years in good health. CDR3 bases: TGTGCCAGCAGCTTAGGGGGTTATCGACTACCCGGGGCTTTCTTT. Translation gives CASSLGGYRLPGAFF.